What follows are 29 T cell receptor beta chains derived from one specimen sequenced in a study of shared clonotypes between healthy human individuals. Produced via immunoSEQ multiplex PCR; TCRdb's table is partial and in-frame only. The sample includes approximately 88,000 clones, around 68% seen only once; the top ten take around half. The sample consisted of memory CD8+ T cells sorted from blood. The subset denotes: CD45RO+ cells pooled with CCR7-negative TemRA cells. Receptors were obtained from a man aged 30 to 39 in good health.

J is TRBJ2-1 and V is TRBV6-1; TRBD1 matches 7 bases. V dropped 1 base and J dropped 4; count of bases not matched to a gene: 4. The CDR3 totals 15 residues. The germline V gene has CDR1 MNHNS and CDR2 SASEGT. The CDR3: CASSEGDSEYNEQFF. In DNA, the CDR3 is TGTGCCAGCAGTGAAGGGGACAGCGAATACAATGAGCAGTTCTTC.

This chain joins TRBV28 and TRBJ2-5, with TRBD2 matching 12 bases. V lost 7 bases and J lost 4; bases outside the gene matches: 10. The germline CDR1 and CDR2 sequences are MDHEN and SYDVKM. The length of the CDR3 is 16 residues. As DNA, the CDR3 is TGTGCCAGCATCACAACTAGGACTAGCGGGATAGAGACCCAGTACTTC. Translated, it gives CASITTRTSGIETQYF.

The rearrangement links TRBV28 to TRBJ2-4; no clear D gene. Trimming took 8 bases from V and 3 from J, leaving 8 bases between them. Germline CDR1 MDHEN, CDR2 SYDVKM. The CDR3 consists of 12 residues. The CDR3, as DNA: TGTGCCAGCTCGAGGAACAAAAACATTCAGTACTTC. This sequence encodes CASSRNKNIQYF.

A remark on this clone: It differs at one base from a far larger clone, so likely a read error. Other DNA sequences within the sample encode an identical CDR3. The rearrangement uses TRBV27 and TRBJ2-2; D call uncertain. V lost 3 bases, J lost 4 bases, and 3 bases lay in between. CDR3 size: 12 residues. The V gene's germline CDR1 is MNHEY and CDR2 SMNVEV (reference sequence). The CDR3 spells CASSFSTGELFF. The CDR3 DNA reads TGTGCCAGCAGTTTCAGCACCGGGGAGCTGTTTTTT.

This clone has a count of ten or more. The chain employs TRBV7-8 and TRBJ2-3; TRBD1 matches 8 bases. The CDR3 contains 16 residues. V gave up 5 bases and J gave up 3 bases; unmatched junction bases: 10. CDR1 and CDR2 (germline): SGHVS, FQNEAQ. The CDR3 nucleotides are TGTGCCAGCAGCCGGCCCCCGGACAGGGAGACAGATACGCAGTATTTT. Translation: CASSRPPDRETDTQYF.

This clone was observed a handful of times. DNA for the CDR3: TGTGCCTGGAGTGCACGGACTAGCGGGAACAATGAGCAGTTCTTC. Residues: CAWSARTSGNNEQFF. The chain joins TRBV30 to TRBJ2-1; 12 nucleotides line up with TRBD2. From germline, CDR1 is GTSNPN and CDR2 SVGIG (reference sequence). Germline trimming cut 1 base from V and 5 bases from J; bases unmatched to any gene: 3. The CDR3 spans 15 residues.

The genes are TRBV21-1 and TRBJ2-1; the D call TRBD2 from the table was never checked on the DNA. TRBV21-1 is reported as a pseudogene. The CDR3 extends over 19 amino acids. The CDR3 here is CASSNPLAGRGGDYNEQFF. The DNA for the CDR3 is TGTGCCAGCAGCAACCCCCTAGCGGGGCGAGGAGGGGACTACAATGAGCAGTTCTTC.

This clone was detected ten times or more. The gene calls are TRBV10-2 and TRBJ2-1; 11 nucleotides match TRBD2. With V trimmed by 5 bases and J by 4 bases, 7 bases remained unmatched. Germline V gene lookup returns CDR1 WSHSY and CDR2 SAAADI. CDR3 length: 16 residues. The CDR3 DNA sequence: TGCGCCAGCAGTCCGACTAGCGGGACCTCTTACAATGAGCAGTTCTTC. Translation: CASSPTSGTSYNEQFF.

The rearrangement joins TRBV25-1 to TRBJ2-7; 9 bases map to TRBD1. The CDR3 covers 14 residues. Germline V gene sequence: CDR1 MGHDK, CDR2 SYGVNS. The V and J ends lost 6 bases and 5 bases, in that order; junction bases with no gene match: 8. CDR3 sequence: CASRPTGGFDEQYF. Written as DNA, the CDR3 is TGTGCCAGCAGACCCACAGGGGGCTTCGACGAGCAGTACTTC.

This chain uses TRBV27 with TRBJ2-5; TRBD2 aligns across 8 bases. The CDR3 has 17 amino acids. The V gene end was trimmed by 2 bases and the J gene end by 5 bases; junction bases not matched to a gene: 13. Germline CDR1 MNHEY, CDR2 SMNVEV (reference sequence). Here the CDR3 DNA reads TGTGCCAGCAGTTTAGATATGGGGACTAGTTTCACGGAGACCCAGTACTTC. Its translation is CASSLDMGTSFTETQYF.

This chain connects TRBV5-6 to TRBJ1-5, with TRBD1 as a possible D gene (6 bases). The CDR3 runs 15 residues. Germline-derived CDR1 and CDR2 are SGHDT and YYEEEE. V lost 6 bases to trimming and J lost 0 bases, with 13 bases between them. The CDR3 nucleotides read TGTGCCAGCACCAACTGGGGGCTTAGCAATCAGCCCCAGCATTTT. Protein product: CASTNWGLSNQPQHF.

A few counts support this clone. This chain joins TRBV27 and TRBJ2-7; TRBD1 agrees at 10 bases. The ends lost 6 bases at V and 1 base at J; junction bases unmatched: 0. Germline CDR1 is MNHEY and CDR2 is SMNVEV (reference sequence). The CDR3 runs to 13 residues. The DNA for the CDR3 is TGTGCCAGCAGGGGACAGGGGTCCTACGAGCAGTACTTC. It is translated as CASRGQGSYEQYF.

The chain carries TRBV5-6 and TRBJ1-2, with D uncertain. The CDR3 has 14 residues. Trimming stripped 4 bases from V and 6 bases from J, with 16 bases between. Germline-derived CDR1 and CDR2 are SGHDT and YYEEEE. The CDR3 region has the DNA TGTGCCAGCAGCCCGGTGACACCGTTTAATGGCTACACCTTC. Its protein is CASSPVTPFNGYTF.

The genes are TRBV18 and TRBJ2-7; a weak D match, TRBD2 (6 bases). With 3 bases removed from V and 3 bases from J, the gap between germline ends came to 12 bases. The CDR3 loop spans 14 amino acids. Germline V gene lookup returns CDR1 KGHSH and CDR2 LQKENI. The CDR3 DNA is TGTGCCAGCTCACCCTCCGGGACTCTCTACGAGCAGTACTTC. Amino acids: CASSPSGTLYEQYF.

This clone was detected a few times. The chain uses TRBV29-1 and TRBJ2-1, with D unclear. The CDR3 is 13 residues long. Germline V lookup: CDR1 SQVTM, CDR2 ANQGSEA. Trimming took off 0 bases at V and 1 base at J, with 4 bases between the two ends. The CDR3 spells CSVEEESYNEQFF. In nucleotides, the CDR3 is TGCAGCGTTGAAGAAGAGTCCTACAATGAGCAGTTCTTC.

This clone was counted only a few times. The chain joins TRBV27 to TRBJ2-1, with TRBD2 as a possible D gene (6 bases). CDR3 size: 16 residues. The germline V gene encodes CDR1 MNHEY and CDR2 SMNVEV (reference sequence). V lost 6 bases and J lost 0, with 15 bases in between. The chain's CDR3 is CASRTQRASSYNEQFF. The CDR3 region has the DNA TGTGCCAGCAGAACCCAGCGGGCTAGCTCCTACAATGAGCAGTTCTTC.

This clone was recorded a few times. Other DNA sequences within the sample encode an identical CDR3. The J gene is TRBJ2-7, the V gene TRBV28; D is unresolved. The CDR3 is 12 residues long. The V gene's germline CDR1 is MDHEN and CDR2 SYDVKM. Trimming took off 4 bases at V and 2 bases at J, with 6 bases between the two ends. For the CDR3, the DNA is TGTGCCAGCAGTTCCCCGACCTACGAGCAGTACTTC. Amino acid sequence: CASSSPTYEQYF.

This clone has just one count. The rearrangement links TRBV11-2 to TRBJ1-3; TRBD1 might be the D (6 bases). V shed 5 bases and J shed 8 bases, with 7 bases lying between them. CDR3 length: 11 residues. Germline V gene lookup returns CDR1 SGHAT and CDR2 FQNNGV. The chain's CDR3 is CASSPGDTIYF. CDR3 nucleotides: TGTGCCAGCAGCCCAGGGGACACCATATATTTT.

The chain couples TRBV7-8 to TRBJ2-3; D is uncertain. Germline CDR1 SGHVS, CDR2 FQNEAQ. The CDR3 runs 14 residues. V was trimmed by 1 base and J by 1 base, leaving 6 bases between them. CDR3 sequence (DNA): TGTGCCAGCAGCTTAGATCCCCGCACAGATACGCAGTATTTT. Encoded protein: CASSLDPRTDTQYF.

This clone appeared a single time. The rearrangement uses TRBV10-3 and TRBJ1-5; 8 bases agree with TRBD1. Germline V gene lookup returns CDR1 ENHRY and CDR2 SYGVKD. The V segment lost 3 bases and the J segment 8 bases; nucleotides outside the gene matches: 6. This CDR3 comprises 14 residues. This CDR3 reads CAISDEAGGKPQHF. CDR3 bases: TGTGCCATCAGTGATGAGGCAGGGGGCAAGCCCCAGCATTTT.

The chain has TRBV5-4 and TRBJ1-1; 10 positions match TRBD1. Losses at the gene ends were 4 bases for V and 5 bases for J; bases not matched to a gene: 8. CDR1 is SGHNT, CDR2 YYREEE, per germline (reference sequence). CDR3 length: 15 residues. The CDR3 DNA reads as TGTGCCAGCAGCGGGGACAGGGGAACTACGACTGAAGCTTTCTTT. This gives the protein CASSGDRGTTTEAFF.

The chain couples TRBV29-1 to TRBJ2-1; 7 positions agree with TRBD2. The germline gives CDR1 SQVTM, CDR2 ANQGSEA. J lost 2 bases, V lost 3 bases, and 10 bases had no gene match. The CDR3 has 16 amino acids. The CDR3 spells CSVEGRENRAYNEQFF. In DNA form, the CDR3 reads TGCAGCGTTGAGGGGCGGGAGAATAGGGCCTACAATGAGCAGTTCTTC.

V and J are TRBV5-4 and TRBJ2-7; D is uncertain. The germline CDR1 and CDR2 sequences are SGHNT and YYREEE (reference sequence). The CDR3 loop spans 14 amino acids. V dropped 4 bases and J dropped 0 bases, with 11 bases sitting between them. This CDR3 reads CASSTKTVSYEQYF. CDR3 DNA: TGTGCCAGCAGCACGAAGACGGTCTCCTACGAGCAGTACTTC.

V gene TRBV10-3 combines with J gene TRBJ2-7; D not certain. The germline CDR1 and CDR2 sequences are ENHRY and SYGVKD. The germline V and J ends were trimmed by 0 bases and 2 bases, with 11 bases remaining between them. There are 15 residues in the CDR3. The CDR3 DNA is TGTGCCATCAGTGAGTCTGCAGTTGACCCCTACGAGCAGTACTTC. This sequence encodes CAISESAVDPYEQYF.

The rearrangement uses TRBV4-3 and TRBJ2-6; 8 bases are shared with TRBD1. The CDR3 runs 17 residues. Germline trimming cut 3 bases from V and 0 bases from J; bases unmatched to any gene: 4. Germline V gene data show CDR1 as LGHNA and CDR2 as YSLEER. CDR3 region: CASSHGTGGSGANVLTF. DNA of the CDR3: TGCGCCAGCAGCCACGGGACAGGCGGCTCTGGGGCCAACGTCCTGACTTTC.

CDR3 amino acids: CASSLTGGYYEQYF. As DNA, the CDR3 is TGTGCCAGCAGTCTAACAGGGGGCTATTACGAGCAGTACTTC. The rearrangement links TRBV27 to TRBJ2-7, with 9 positions matching TRBD1. The germline V gene has CDR1 MNHEY and CDR2 SMNVEV (reference sequence). CDR3 length equals 14 residues. The junction had 6 bases not matched to a gene; V was cut back by 5 bases and J by 4 bases.

The chain carries TRBV6-5 and TRBJ1-5; D call uncertain. Trimming removed 6 bases from V and 0 bases from J, with 12 bases in between. This CDR3 region has 15 residues. CDR1 and CDR2 from the germline V gene are MNHEY and SVGAGI. This CDR3 is CASRKTLDSNQPQHF. The CDR3 region has the DNA TGTGCCAGCAGGAAGACATTAGATAGCAATCAGCCCCAGCATTTT.

The genes are TRBV11-2 and TRBJ2-7; D is perhaps TRBD2 (6 bases). Germline CDR1 SGHAT, CDR2 FQNNGV. This CDR3 region has 18 residues. The V and J ends lost 5 bases and 4 bases respectively, with 27 bases between them. Here the CDR3 reads CASSHSGDPGRREYEQYF. The CDR3 region has the DNA TGTGCCAGCAGCCATTCGGGGGACCCGGGCCGACGCGAGTACGAGCAGTACTTC.

This clone was recorded a few times. The genes are TRBV5-1 and TRBJ2-7; D may match TRBD1 or TRBD2 (5 bases each). The V and J ends lost 4 bases and 0 bases respectively, with 11 bases between them. This CDR3 is built from 14 residues. The germline V gene encodes CDR1 SGHRS and CDR2 YFSETQ. The CDR3 spells CASSPGTPSYEQYF. In nucleotides, the CDR3 is TGCGCCAGCAGCCCTGGGACGCCCTCCTACGAGCAGTACTTC.